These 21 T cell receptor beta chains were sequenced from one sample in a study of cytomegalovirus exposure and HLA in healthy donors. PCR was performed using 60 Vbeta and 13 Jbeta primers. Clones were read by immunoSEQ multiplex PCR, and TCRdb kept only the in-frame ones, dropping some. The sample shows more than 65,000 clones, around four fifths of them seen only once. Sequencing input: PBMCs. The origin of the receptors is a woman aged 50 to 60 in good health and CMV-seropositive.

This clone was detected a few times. The CDR3 is CAWSHSRPGGPGYTF. In DNA, the CDR3 is TGTGCCTGGAGTCATTCCCGTCCAGGGGGGCCTGGCTACACCTTC. The rearrangement joins TRBV30 to TRBJ1-2; 7 bases line up with TRBD1. Per germline, CDR1 GTSNPN and CDR2 SVGIG (reference sequence). V was clipped by 2 bases and J by 7 bases; unmatched bases: 13. CDR3 length: 15 residues.

The CDR3 sequence: CASSDQGNRNQPQHF. The CDR3, as DNA: TGTGCCAGTAGCGACCAGGGAAATCGCAATCAGCCCCAGCATTTT. The rearrangement uses TRBV19 and TRBJ1-5; tentative D call: TRBD1 (5 bases). V was cut by 6 bases and J by 2 bases, with 14 bases left in between. CDR3 length equals 15 residues. Germline V gives CDR1 LNHDA, CDR2 SQIVND (reference sequence).

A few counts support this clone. The CDR3 nucleotides are TGTGCCAGCAGGGGAGCGGGAGGGGGATTTGGCAATGAGCAGTTCTTC. It is translated as CASRGAGGGFGNEQFF. This chain connects TRBV7-9 to TRBJ2-1, with 10 nucleotides matching TRBD2. The CDR3 is 16 residues long. Losses at the gene ends were 6 bases for V and 6 bases for J; bases not matched to a gene: 11. In germline, CDR1 is SEHNR, CDR2 FQNEAQ (reference sequence).

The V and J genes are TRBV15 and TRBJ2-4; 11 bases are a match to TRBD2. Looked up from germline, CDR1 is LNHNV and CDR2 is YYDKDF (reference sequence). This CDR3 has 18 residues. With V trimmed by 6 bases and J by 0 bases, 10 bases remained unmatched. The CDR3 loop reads CATRNGLAGTLAKNIQYF. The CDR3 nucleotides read TGTGCCACCAGAAATGGACTAGCGGGCACACTAGCCAAAAACATTCAGTACTTC.

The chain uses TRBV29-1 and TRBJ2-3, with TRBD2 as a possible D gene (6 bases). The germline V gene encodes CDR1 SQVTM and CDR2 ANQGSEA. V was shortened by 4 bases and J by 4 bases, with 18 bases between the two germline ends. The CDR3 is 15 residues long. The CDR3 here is CSVGALEGLADTQYF. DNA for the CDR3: TGCAGCGTTGGGGCGTTGGAGGGATTGGCAGATACGCAGTATTTT.

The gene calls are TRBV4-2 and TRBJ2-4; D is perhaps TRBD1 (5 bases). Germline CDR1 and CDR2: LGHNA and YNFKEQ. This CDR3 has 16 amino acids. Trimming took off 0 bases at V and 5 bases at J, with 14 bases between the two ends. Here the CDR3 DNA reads TGTGCCAGCAGCCAAGAAAGTAGGGGCCGAGAAAACATTCAGTACTTC. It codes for CASSQESRGRENIQYF.

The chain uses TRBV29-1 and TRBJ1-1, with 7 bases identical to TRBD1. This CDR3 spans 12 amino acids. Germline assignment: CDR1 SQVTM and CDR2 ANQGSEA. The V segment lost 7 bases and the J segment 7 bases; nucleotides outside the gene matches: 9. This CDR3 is CSGEGGIDEAFF. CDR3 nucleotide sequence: TGCAGCGGGGAAGGGGGCATAGATGAAGCTTTCTTT.

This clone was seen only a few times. CDR3 bases: TGTGCCAGCAGTCAAACAGACTCTGGGGCCAACGTCCTGACTTTC. Protein product: CASSQTDSGANVLTF. The chain joins TRBV2 to TRBJ2-6; D not resolved. The V gene lost 5 bases and the J gene lost 0 bases, with 8 bases spanning the gap. Germline-derived CDR1 and CDR2 are SNHLY and FYNNEI. This CDR3 has 15 amino acids.

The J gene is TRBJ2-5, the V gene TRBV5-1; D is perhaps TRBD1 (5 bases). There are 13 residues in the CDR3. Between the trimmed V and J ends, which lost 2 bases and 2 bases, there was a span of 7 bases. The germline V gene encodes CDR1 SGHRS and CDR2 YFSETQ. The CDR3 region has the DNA TGCGCCAGCAGCTTCAGACAGCAAGAGACCCAGTACTTC. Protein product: CASSFRQQETQYF.

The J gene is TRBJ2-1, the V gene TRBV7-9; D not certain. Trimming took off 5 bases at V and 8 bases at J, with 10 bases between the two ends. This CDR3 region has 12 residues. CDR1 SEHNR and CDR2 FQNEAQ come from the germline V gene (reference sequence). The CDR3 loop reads CASSPQQDEQFF. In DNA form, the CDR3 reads TGTGCCAGCAGCCCCCAGCAGGATGAGCAGTTCTTC. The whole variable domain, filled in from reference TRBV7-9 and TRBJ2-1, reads DTGVSQNPRHKITKRGQNVTFRCDPISEHNRLYWYRQTLGQGPEFLTYFQNEAQLEKSRLLSDRFSAERPKGSFSTLEIQRTEQGDSAMYLCASSPQQDEQFFGPGTRLTVL.

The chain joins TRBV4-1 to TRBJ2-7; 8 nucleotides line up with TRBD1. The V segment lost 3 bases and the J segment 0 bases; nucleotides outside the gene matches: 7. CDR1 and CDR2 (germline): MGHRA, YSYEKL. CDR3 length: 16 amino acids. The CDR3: CASSQALGQGSYEQYF. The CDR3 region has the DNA TGCGCCAGCAGCCAGGCTTTAGGACAGGGCTCCTACGAGCAGTACTTC.

The DNA for the CDR3 is TGTGCCAGTAGACCCCGGACAGGGGGCGAGCAGTACTTC. The encoded protein is CASRPRTGGEQYF. The chain carries TRBV19 and TRBJ2-5; 10 nucleotides match TRBD1. The tail of the sequence fits TRBJ2-7 better, so the J call may be wrong. Germline CDR1 and CDR2: LNHDA and SQIVND (reference sequence). The length of the CDR3 is 13 residues.

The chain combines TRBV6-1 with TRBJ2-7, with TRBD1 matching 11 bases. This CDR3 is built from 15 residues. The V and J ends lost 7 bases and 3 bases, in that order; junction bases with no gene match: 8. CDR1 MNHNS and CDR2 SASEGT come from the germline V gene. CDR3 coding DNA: TGTGCCAGCACCGAGGACAGGGGGCGCGTCTACGAGCAGTACTTC. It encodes CASTEDRGRVYEQYF.

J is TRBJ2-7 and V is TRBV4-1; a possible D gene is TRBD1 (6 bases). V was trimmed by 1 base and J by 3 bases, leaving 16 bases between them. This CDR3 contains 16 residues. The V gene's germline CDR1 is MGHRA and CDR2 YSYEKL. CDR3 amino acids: CASSQVSQGRGYEQYF. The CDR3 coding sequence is TGCGCCAGCAGCCAAGTGAGTCAGGGCAGGGGCTACGAGCAGTACTTC.

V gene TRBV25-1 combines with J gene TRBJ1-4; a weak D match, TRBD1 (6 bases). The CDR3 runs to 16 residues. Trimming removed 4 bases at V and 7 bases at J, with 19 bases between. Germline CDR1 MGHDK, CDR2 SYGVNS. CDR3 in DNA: TGTGCCAGCAGTGCGACTACCGGGACACCGGTTGAAAAACTGTTTTTT. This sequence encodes CASSATTGTPVEKLFF.

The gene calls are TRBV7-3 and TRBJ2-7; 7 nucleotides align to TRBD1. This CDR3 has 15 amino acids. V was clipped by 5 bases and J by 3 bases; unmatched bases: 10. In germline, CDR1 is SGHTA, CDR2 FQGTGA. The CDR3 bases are TGTGCCAGCAGCATCTCCGGGACAGAGGGCTACGAGCAGTACTTC. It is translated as CASSISGTEGYEQYF. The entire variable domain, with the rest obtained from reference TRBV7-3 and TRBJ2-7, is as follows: GAGVSQTPSNKVTEKGKYVELRCDPISGHTALYWYRQSLGQGPEFLIYFQGTGAADDSGLPNDRFFAVRPEGSVSTLKIQRTERGDSAVYLCASSISGTEGYEQYFGPGTRLTVT.

The DNA for the CDR3 is TGTGCCTCACGGGGGTACGTCAATCAGCCCCAGCATTTT. Translating gives CASRGYVNQPQHF. The chain is built from TRBV19 and TRBJ1-5; D is perhaps TRBD1 (5 bases). CDR1 and CDR2 from the germline V gene are LNHDA and SQIVND (reference sequence). The CDR3 extends over 13 amino acids. Trimming removed 11 bases at V and 3 bases at J, with 14 bases between.

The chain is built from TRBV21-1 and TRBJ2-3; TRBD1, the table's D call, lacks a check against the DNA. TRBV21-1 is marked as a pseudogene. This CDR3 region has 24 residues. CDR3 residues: CASSKGWGHKRVRVLGSHTDTQYF. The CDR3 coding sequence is TGTGCCAGCAGCAAGGGATGGGGACATAAGAGGGTTAGGGTCCTAGGGTCTCACACAGATACGCAGTATTTT.

CDR3 in amino acids: CASSYRDRPNYGYTF. The CDR3 DNA sequence: TGTGCCAGCAGTTACCGGGACAGGCCTAACTATGGCTACACCTTC. This rearrangement joins TRBV28 to TRBJ1-2; 8 nucleotides match TRBD1. The ends lost 4 bases at V and 0 bases at J; junction bases unmatched: 4. This CDR3 has 15 amino acids. Germline CDR1 and CDR2: MDHEN and SYDVKM.

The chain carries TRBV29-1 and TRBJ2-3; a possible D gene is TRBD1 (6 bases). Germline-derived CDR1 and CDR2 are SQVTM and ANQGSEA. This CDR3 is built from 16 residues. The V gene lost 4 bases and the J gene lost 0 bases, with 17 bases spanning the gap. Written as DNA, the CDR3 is TGCAGCGTTGTAGGGGGAACAGGGTTTAGCACAGATACGCAGTATTTT. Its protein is CSVVGGTGFSTDTQYF.

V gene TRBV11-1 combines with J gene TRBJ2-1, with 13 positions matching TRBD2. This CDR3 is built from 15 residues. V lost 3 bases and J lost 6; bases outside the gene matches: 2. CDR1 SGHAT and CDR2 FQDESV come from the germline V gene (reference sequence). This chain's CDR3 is CASSFTSGRGNEQFF. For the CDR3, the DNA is TGTGCCAGCAGCTTCACTAGCGGGAGGGGCAATGAGCAGTTCTTC.